Many counts were recorded for the clone carrying this T cell receptor (beta chain). What it binds is unknown. The junction departs from germline at one end; a sequencing error may be responsible. This record comes from a study of T cells in Graves' hyperthyroidism and ophthalmopathy. Regarding the study as a whole: Among clonotypes expanded in thyroid above 0.001, most were also found in blood. Onset of ophthalmopathy came a median roughly 6 months after the model predicted it.

Amplified TCR beta CDR3 regions derived from RNA transcripts. First-round RT-PCR of the TCR CDR3 relied on the HTBI primer set. TCRdb itself ran the multiplex PCR reads through MiXCR, one entry per CDR3 protein. The sample lists 500,000 or so distinct CDR3 sequences; 15% to 20% were seen once. Lactation, pregnancy, other autoimmune disease or uncontrolled infection excluded patients. Germline lookup yields CDR1 LNHDA and CDR2 SQIVND (reference sequence). This CDR3 comprises 13 residues. The sample was blood. The sequence was obtained from a woman aged 30 to 39 with Graves' ophthalmopathy. V usage is TRBV19 and J usage is TRBJ1-1; no definite D call. CDR3 protein: CASSILMNTEAFF. The CDR3 DNA reads TGTGCCAGCAGTATTCTGATGAACACTGAAGCTTTCTTT.